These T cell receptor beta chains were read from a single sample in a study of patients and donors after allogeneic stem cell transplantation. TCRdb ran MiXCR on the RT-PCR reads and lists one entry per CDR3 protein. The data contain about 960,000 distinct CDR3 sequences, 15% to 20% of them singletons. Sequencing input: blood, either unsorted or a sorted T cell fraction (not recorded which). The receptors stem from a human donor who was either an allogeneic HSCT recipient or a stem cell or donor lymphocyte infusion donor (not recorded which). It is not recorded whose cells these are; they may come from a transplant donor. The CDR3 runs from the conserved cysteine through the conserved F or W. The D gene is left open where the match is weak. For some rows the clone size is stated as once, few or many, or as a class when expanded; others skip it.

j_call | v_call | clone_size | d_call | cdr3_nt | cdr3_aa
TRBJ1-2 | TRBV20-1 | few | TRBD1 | TGCAGTGCTAGTGTTGGACAGGGGTATATAAACTATGGCTACACCTTC | CSASVGQGYINYGYTF
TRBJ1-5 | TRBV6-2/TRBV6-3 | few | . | TGTGCCAGCAGTTACGGGGACCCGGTGGGTCAGCCCCAGCATTTT | CASSYGDPVGQPQHF
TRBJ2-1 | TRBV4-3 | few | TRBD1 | TGCGCCAGCAGCCAACCTGGGGGAACAGGGGGGTTCAATGAGCAGTTCTTC | CASSQPGGTGGFNEQFF
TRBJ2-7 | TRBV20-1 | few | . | TGCAGTGCTAGAGATCAGCGCAGTTCCTACGAGCAGTACTTC | CSARDQRSSYEQYF
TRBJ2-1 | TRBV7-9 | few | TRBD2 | TGTGCCAGCTTCCCCCGACTAGCGGCCGACAATGAGCAGTTCTTC | CASFPRLAADNEQFF
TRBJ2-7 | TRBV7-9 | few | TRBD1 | TGTGCCAGCAGCCCCGGACAGGGTAAATTAGTAGAGCAGTACTTC | CASSPGQGKLVEQYF
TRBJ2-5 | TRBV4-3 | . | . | TGCGCCAGCAGCCAAGATGTAGGGAGACGGGACCAAGAGACCCAGTACTTC | CASSQDVGRRDQETQYF
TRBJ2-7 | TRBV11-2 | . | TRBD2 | TGTGCCAGCAGCTTTACTAGCGGGTTCAACGAGCAGTACTTC | CASSFTSGFNEQYF
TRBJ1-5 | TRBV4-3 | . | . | TGCGCCAGCAGCCAAGACGGAGATAGCAATCAGCCCCAGCATTTT | CASSQDGDSNQPQHF
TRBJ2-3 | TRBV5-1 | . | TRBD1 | TGCGCCAGCAGCCAGGGGGACAGGGGGCCAGGAGATACGCAGTATTTT | CASSQGDRGPGDTQYF
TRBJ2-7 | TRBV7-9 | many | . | TGTGCCAGCAGCTTTGAGGTCCCTACAACCTACGAGCAGTACTTC | CASSFEVPTTYEQYF
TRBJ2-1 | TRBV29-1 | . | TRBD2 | TGCAGCGGGACCACAAGCGGGGGTTCCTACAATGAGCAGTTCTTC | CSGTTSGGSYNEQFF
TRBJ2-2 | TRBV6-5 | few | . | TGTGCCAGCAGTTACTCCTGGGGCAGGTCGGCCGGGGAGCTGTTTTTT | CASSYSWGRSAGELFF
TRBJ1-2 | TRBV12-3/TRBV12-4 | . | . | TGTGCCAGCAGTTTATCGGGGGTAAATGGCTACACCTTC | CASSLSGVNGYTF
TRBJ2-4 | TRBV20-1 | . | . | TGCAGTGCACCCGACAGGCGAAGAATGGACATTCAGTACTTC | CSAPDRRRMDIQYF
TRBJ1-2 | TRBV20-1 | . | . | TGCAGTGCGAGTGGGACTCCTAGAGCTAACTATGGCTACACCTTC | CSASGTPRANYGYTF
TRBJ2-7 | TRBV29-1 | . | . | TGCAGCGTTGAAGATTGGACAGAGAGCTCCTACGAGCAGTACTTC | CSVEDWTESSYEQYF
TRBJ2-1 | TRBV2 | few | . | TGTGCCAGCGGAAGGGACTGGACCGACAATGAGCAGTTCTTC | CASGRDWTDNEQFF
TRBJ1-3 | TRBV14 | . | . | TGTGCCAGCAGCCCGTGGGGAACGCTACCCTCTGGAAACACCATATATTTT | CASSPWGTLPSGNTIYF
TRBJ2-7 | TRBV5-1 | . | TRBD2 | TGCGCCAGCAGCTGGAGACTAGCGGGGCCCTACGAGCAGTACTTC | CASSWRLAGPYEQYF
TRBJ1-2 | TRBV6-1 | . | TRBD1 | TGTGCCAGCAGCGAGGACAGGGTGGGAGGCTACACCTTC | CASSEDRVGGYTF
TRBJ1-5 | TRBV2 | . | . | TGTGCCAGCAACCAGGGTAAGGGTCAGCCCCAGCATTTT | CASNQGKGQPQHF
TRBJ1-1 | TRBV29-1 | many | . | TGCAGCTTCGGTCGAGGGAACACTGAAGCTTTCTTT | CSFGRGNTEAFF
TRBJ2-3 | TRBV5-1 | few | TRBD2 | TGCGCCAGCAGCTTGGGGACTAGCGGGAGTCTTAGTACGGATACGCAGTATTTT | CASSLGTSGSLSTDTQYF
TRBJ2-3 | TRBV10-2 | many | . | TGCGCCAGCAGTGAGCGCGGCTCTAGCACAGATACGCAGTATTTT | CASSERGSSTDTQYF
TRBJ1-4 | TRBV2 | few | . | TGTGCCAGCAGGGATGGCCAGGGGAATGAAAAACTGTTTTTT | CASRDGQGNEKLFF
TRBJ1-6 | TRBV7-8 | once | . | TGTGCCAGCAGCTTAGCGACCGGGGAAGGTAATTCACCCCTCCACTTT | CASSLATGEGNSPLHF
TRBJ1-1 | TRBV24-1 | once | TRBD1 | TGTGCCACCAGTGACCCGGACAGGAGGGCTGAAGCTTTCTTT | CATSDPDRRAEAFF
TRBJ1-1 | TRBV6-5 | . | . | TGTGCCAGCAGTACAGCGAACACTGAAGCTTTCTTT | CASSTANTEAFF
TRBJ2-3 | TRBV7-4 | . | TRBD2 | TGTGCCAGCAGCTGGCTGCCGGGACTACGTTCCACAGATACGCAGTATTTT | CASSWLPGLRSTDTQYF
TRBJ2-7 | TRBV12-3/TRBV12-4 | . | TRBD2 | TGTGCCAGCACCAACCCCAGCGGGGGGGCCGGGGAGCAGTACTTC | CASTNPSGGAGEQYF
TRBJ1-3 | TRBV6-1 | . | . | TGTGCCAGCAGTGCCCTGCCTGGAAACACCATATATTTT | CASSALPGNTIYF
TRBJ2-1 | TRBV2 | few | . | TGTGCCAGCAGCCCCCCGGGGGCCGGGACTACCTACAATGAGCAGTTCTTC | CASSPPGAGTTYNEQFF
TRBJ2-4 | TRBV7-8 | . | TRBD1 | TGTGCCAGCAGCTCCGGGACAGGGGGTCCGGTAGCCAAAAACATTCAGTACTTC | CASSSGTGGPVAKNIQYF
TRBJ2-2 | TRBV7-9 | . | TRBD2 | TGTGCCATCACCCGGTTAATAGCGGGAGACACCGGGGAGCTGTTTTTT | CAITRLIAGDTGELFF
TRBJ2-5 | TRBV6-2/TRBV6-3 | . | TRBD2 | TGTGCCAGCAGCCCCCTCGGACTAGCTCTGGAGACCCAGTACTTC | CASSPLGLALETQYF
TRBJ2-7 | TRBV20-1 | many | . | TGCAGTGCTAGAGATCTAGTCCACTCCTACGAGCAGTACTTC | CSARDLVHSYEQYF
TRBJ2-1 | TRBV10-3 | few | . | TGTGCCATCAGTGCGGTTAGCAATGAGCAGTTCTTC | CAISAVSNEQFF
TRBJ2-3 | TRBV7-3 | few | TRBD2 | TGTGCCAGCAGCCAGACTAGCGGGGGGGGTACGCAGTATTTT | CASSQTSGGGTQYF
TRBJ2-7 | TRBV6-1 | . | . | TGTGCCAGCAGCCGGGACCACCGGACCTACGAGCAGTACTTC | CASSRDHRTYEQYF
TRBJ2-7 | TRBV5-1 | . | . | TGCGCCAGCAGCTTGGGGCTAGTTAGGCTCGAGCAGTACTTC | CASSLGLVRLEQYF
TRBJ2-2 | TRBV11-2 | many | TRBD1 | TGTGCCAGCAGCACCCACGGGACAGGGAACACCGGGGAGCTGTTTTTT | CASSTHGTGNTGELFF
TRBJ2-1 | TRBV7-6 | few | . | TGTGCCAGCAGAAAGTCCGGGCTGCAAGAGCAGTTCTTC | CASRKSGLQEQFF
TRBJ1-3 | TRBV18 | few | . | TGTGCCAGCTCACCGGAGGGGAGCTCTGGAAACACCATATATTTT | CASSPEGSSGNTIYF
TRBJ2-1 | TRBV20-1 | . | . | TGCAGTGCTATCGGTTACTCCTACAATGAGCAGTTCTTC | CSAIGYSYNEQFF
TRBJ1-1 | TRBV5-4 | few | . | TGTGCCAGCAGCCCTGGCCCCCCCGGCGCGAAGAGCAACACTGAAGCTTTCTTT | CASSPGPPGAKSNTEAFF
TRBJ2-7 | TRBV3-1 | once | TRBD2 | TGTGCCAGCAGCCTCTTAAGCGCGGGAGTCGAGCAGTACTTC | CASSLLSAGVEQYF
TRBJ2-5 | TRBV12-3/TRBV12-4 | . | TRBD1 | TGTGCCAGCAGTCCTCCGGGACAGCCCAGGGGGAGCCAGTACTTC | CASSPPGQPRGSQYF
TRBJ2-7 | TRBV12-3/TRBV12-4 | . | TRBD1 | TGTGCCAGCAGTTTAGTACCCAGGGGGCCAACCTACGAGCAGTACTTC | CASSLVPRGPTYEQYF
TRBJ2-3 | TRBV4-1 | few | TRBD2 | TGCGCCAGCAGCCAAGATAGACTAGCGGGATCGGGAGATACGCAGTATTTT | CASSQDRLAGSGDTQYF
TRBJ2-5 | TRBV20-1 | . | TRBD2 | TGCAGTGCTAGAGATCTCCCCACTCCGGGGGGGCTTGAGACCCAGTACTTC | CSARDLPTPGGLETQYF
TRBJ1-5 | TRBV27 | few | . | TGTGCCAGCAGTTTATCGAGAGGGAACAATCAGCCCCAGCATTTT | CASSLSRGNNQPQHF
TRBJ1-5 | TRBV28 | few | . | TGTGCCAGCAGTTTACTACTCCCTAGCAATCAGCCCCAGCATTTT | CASSLLLPSNQPQHF
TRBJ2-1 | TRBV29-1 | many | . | TGCAGCGTTTATGGAGGTGAGCAGTTCTTC | CSVYGGEQFF
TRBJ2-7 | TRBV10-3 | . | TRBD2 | TGTGCCATCAGTGAGCGTCAAAGGGGGACTAGCATTGACGAGCAGTACTTC | CAISERQRGTSIDEQYF
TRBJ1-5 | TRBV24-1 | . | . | TGTGCCACCAGTGACCCCTTACAGGGTAATCAGCCCCAGCATTTT | CATSDPLQGNQPQHF
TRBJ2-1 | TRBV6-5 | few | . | TGTGCCAGCCGTTCCGGGCCCACCTTGGGGGAGCAGTTCTTC | CASRSGPTLGEQFF
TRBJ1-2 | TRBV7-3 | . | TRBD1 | TGTGCCAGCAGCTCCGGACCGGGACAGGGTTATGGCTACACCTTC | CASSSGPGQGYGYTF
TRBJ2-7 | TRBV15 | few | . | TGTGCCACCAGCAGAGTGTTAGGCACCATGAGCTCCTGCGAGCAGTACTTC | CATSRVLGTMSSCEQYF